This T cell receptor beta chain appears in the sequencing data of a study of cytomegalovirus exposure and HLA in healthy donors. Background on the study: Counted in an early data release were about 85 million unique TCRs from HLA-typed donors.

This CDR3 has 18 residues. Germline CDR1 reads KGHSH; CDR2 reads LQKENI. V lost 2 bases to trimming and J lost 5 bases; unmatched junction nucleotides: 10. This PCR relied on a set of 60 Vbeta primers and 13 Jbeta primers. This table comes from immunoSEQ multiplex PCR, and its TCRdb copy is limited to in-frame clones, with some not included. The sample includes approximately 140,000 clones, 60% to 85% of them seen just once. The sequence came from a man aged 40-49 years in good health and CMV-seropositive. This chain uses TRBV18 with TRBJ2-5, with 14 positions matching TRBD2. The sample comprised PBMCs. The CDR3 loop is CASSPFLGTSGSLETQYF. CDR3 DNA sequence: TGTGCCAGCTCACCATTTTTGGGGACTAGCGGGAGTTTGGAGACCCAGTACTTC. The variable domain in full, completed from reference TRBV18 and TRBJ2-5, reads NAGVMQNPRHLVRRRGQEARLRCSPMKGHSHVYWYRQLPEEGLKFMVYLQKENIIDESGMPKERFSAEFPKEGPSILRIQQVVRGDSAAYFCASSPFLGTSGSLETQYFGPGTRLLVL.